This TCR beta chain stems from a study of control samples from healthy donors and cancer patients. This clone was seen more than once but under ten times. CDR1 is SGHNT and CDR2 is YYREEE in the germline V gene (reference sequence). The trim removed 0 bases at V and 3 bases at J, leaving 1 base unmatched. CDR3 length: 16 amino acids. Clones were read by immunoSEQ multiplex PCR, and TCRdb kept only the in-frame ones, dropping some. Of some 65,000 clones in the sample, more than 80% are singletons; the top ten hold approximately 2.8%. This sequence originates from a woman aged 50 to 65 with lung cancer. Material: PBMCs. The V call is TRBV5-4, the J call TRBJ2-1; 12 positions match TRBD2. CDR3 loop: CASSLELAGGYNEQFF. CDR3 sequence (DNA): TGTGCCAGCAGCTTGGAACTAGCGGGGGGCTACAATGAGCAGTTCTTC.